This T cell receptor (beta chain) was found in a study of blood T cell repertoires in COVID-19. Germline V gene sequence: CDR1 SNHLY, CDR2 FYNNEI. The CDR3 has 13 amino acids. Between the trimmed V and J ends, which lost 8 bases and 7 bases, there was a span of 15 bases. Per the original methods: The authors estimated nucleated cell counts from reference gene primer amplification. TCRdb keeps only in-frame clones here, not all; method: immunoSEQ multiplex PCR. V and J calls plus clone size are reproduced from that table; the DNA served to infer D and trimming. The data hold roughly 34,000 clones, with roughly nine tenths observed a single time.

The TCR sequence derives from a human donor with active COVID-19. The donor label of this sample is uncertain. This chain links TRBV2 with TRBJ1-5, with a weak D call TRBD1 (6 bases). Sequenced material: peripheral blood. The CDR3 coding sequence is TGTGCCAGCGCTGGGGGCCGGGGCCAGCCCCAGCATTTT. Protein sequence: CASAGGRGQPQHF.